This T cell receptor (beta chain) emerged from a study of Graves' ophthalmopathy and Graves' hyperthyroidism (dated by TCRdb to the late 2010s). With respect to the entire study: Peripheral blood was collected at initial diagnosis, before any treatment. An independent validation cohort was composed of some 18 hyperthyroidism patients and approximately 15 patients who later progressed from hyperthyroidism to ophthalmopathy. In total, some 130 blood samples were TCR-sequenced: some 40 ophthalmopathy, 75 hyperthyroidism and about 17 hyperthyroidism-to-ophthalmopathy patients. To tell Graves' ophthalmopathy apart from Graves' hyperthyroidism, and to predict which patients would progress to ophthalmopathy, the study relied on TCR beta repertoire signatures. In six or seven hyperthyroidism patients, the T-cell repertoires found in thyroid tissue were compared with those found in blood. To explore V-J signatures that distinguish ophthalmopathy from hyperthyroidism, a discovery set of around 100 patients was enrolled, made up of under 50 with ophthalmopathy and some 58 with stable hyperthyroidism. Following sample collection, hyperthyroidism patients were given methimazole at a starting dose of 30 mg daily, and ophthalmopathy patients were given high-dose intravenous methylprednisolone. The approximately 100 discovery patients were divided at random into training and test sets in a 7:3 ratio.

For repertoire sequencing, TCR beta CDR3 regions were amplified from RNA transcripts. The first round of RT-PCR was done with HTBI primers and the Qiagen OneStep RT-PCR kit, and was followed by a second round of multiplex PCR, then size selection and purification. The libraries underwent paired-end sequencing with 100 bp reads on an Illumina HiSeq2000. Processing in the source paper ran as follows. SOAPnuke was used to process the reads, removing any read that contained adapters or uncalled bases, had a mean Phred below 15, or lacked an exact match to the constant primer or identifier. COPE v1.2.5 was used to merge the high-quality paired reads. Each unique nucleotide sequence was defined as a clonotype, and clonotypes were aligned to IMGT TRB V, D and J references with MiTCR v1.1. The analysis was limited to V-J combinations with a frequency above 0.0001, which together covered more than 98% of repertoires. For each V-J combination, a TCR clonal expansion and chaos score was defined as F50 clonal expansion divided by the chaos observed in the TCRdist matrix. Welch's t-statistics and random forest were used to reduce features to about a dozen V-J combinations, which were fed into a naive Bayes classifier. The Morisita-Horn index was used to measure how similar the thyroid and blood repertoires were. TCRdb handled the public reads itself, with Q25 trimming in fastp and clone calling in MiXCR, and kept productive beta chains. Entries that share a CDR3 protein sequence are merged under the most common genes and DNA. TCRdb's processing, not the authors', yielded these V and J calls. The sample table holds about 400,000 distinct CDR3 sequences, of which around 17% were seen once. The ten top clones hold around 1.4% of the sample.

Patients with ophthalmopathy had moderately to severely active disease, with a Clinical Activity Score of 3 or more, a NOSPECS grade of 4 or more, and a disease duration of less than 3 months. Patients with other autoimmune diseases, uncontrolled infections, pregnancy or lactation were excluded from the study. Clinical symptoms, serum thyroxine, TRAb, thyroid ultrasound and orbital computed tomography formed the basis of the diagnosis. Using Ficoll-Paque density gradient centrifugation, PBMCs were isolated from 9.5 to 10 ml of fresh peripheral blood. Trizol reagent was used to extract the total RNA, and its quality was then checked on an Agilent 2100 Bioanalyzer. From its cysteine to its phenylalanine, the CDR3 spans 15 amino acids. Just CDR3 DNA is preserved here, 45 bases in frame from base 1. For CDR1 and CDR2, the germline V gene lists SGHTA and FQGTGA. Deletion took 5 bases off V and 3 bases off J, with a span of 17 bases between the germline ends.

The paper as a whole reports these results and caveats: No statistical method was used to predetermine the sample size, and group allocation was not hidden from the investigators. In validation, the model predicted ophthalmopathy progression with about 64% sensitivity and roughly 72% specificity; 12 predicted patients were CT-confirmed with GO in a median of about 7.1 months. In cross-validation, the 13-signature model distinguished ophthalmopathy from stable hyperthyroidism with 85% to 90% sensitivity and 81% to 83% specificity, and in the test set the corresponding values were roughly 80% and 76%. Among expanded thyroid clonotypes with frequency above 0.001, most also showed up in blood, which suggests that blood repertoires may reflect the thyroid immune response.

This clonotype was counted ten times or more. Its antigen target is currently unknown. Base qualities are not provided; no much larger clone lies one nucleotide away. The sequence derives from a young woman with Graves' ophthalmopathy. Donor details come from another sample of the same person, matched by shared clones. This receptor chain uses TRBV7-3 and TRBJ2-7, with a weak D call of TRBD2 (7 bases match). Sequences were obtained from peripheral blood. The sequenced DNA is TGTGCCAGCAGCCCATCCTCGAGGGGGGGCTACGAGCAGTACTTC. Its amino acids are CASSPSSRGGYEQYF.